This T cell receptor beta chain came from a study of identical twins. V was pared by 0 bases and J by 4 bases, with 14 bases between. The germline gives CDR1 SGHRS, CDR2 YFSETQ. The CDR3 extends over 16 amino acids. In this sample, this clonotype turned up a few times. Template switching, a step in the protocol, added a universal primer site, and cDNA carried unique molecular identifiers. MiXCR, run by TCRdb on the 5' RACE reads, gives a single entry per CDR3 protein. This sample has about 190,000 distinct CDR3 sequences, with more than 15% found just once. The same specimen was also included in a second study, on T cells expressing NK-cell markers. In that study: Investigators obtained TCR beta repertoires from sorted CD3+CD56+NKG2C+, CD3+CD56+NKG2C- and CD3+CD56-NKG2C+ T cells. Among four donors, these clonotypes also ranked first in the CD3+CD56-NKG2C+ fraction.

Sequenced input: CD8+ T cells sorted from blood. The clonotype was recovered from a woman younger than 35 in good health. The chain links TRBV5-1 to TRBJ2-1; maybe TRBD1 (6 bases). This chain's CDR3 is CASSLDSFRGYNEQFF. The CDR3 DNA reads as TGCGCCAGCAGCTTGGACTCCTTCAGGGGTTACAATGAGCAGTTCTTC. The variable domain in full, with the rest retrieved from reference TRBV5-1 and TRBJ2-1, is KAGVTQTPRYLIKTRGQQVTLSCSPISGHRSVSWYQQTPGQGLQFLFEYFSETQRNKGNFPGRFSGRQFSNSRSEMNVSTLELGDSALYLCASSLDSFRGYNEQFFGPGTRLTVL.